Listed below are T cell receptor beta chains from one sample, sequenced in a study of a mutant IDH1 vaccine in newly diagnosed glioma. Which antigens these TCRs recognize remains unknown. Sequencing was performed with immunoSEQ multiplex PCR; in TCRdb, only in-frame clones are kept and a portion is missing. This sample has more than 50,000 clones, with around three fifths found just once. The sample consisted of peripheral blood mononuclear cells (PBMCs), taken from a glioma patient whose treatment included an IDH1 peptide vaccine. Receptors originate from a man aged 40-49 years with glioma. Some clones in this sample may be carry-over from other donors' samples. CDR3s include the opening cysteine and the closing phenylalanine or tryptophan. The D gene is left open where the match is weak. Not all rows give a size; the values are once, few, many and, for expanded clones, a class.

>TRBV5-1|.|TRBJ1-2|TRBD1
CASRPGTGGAEGYTF
TGCGCCAGCAGGCCCGGGACAGGGGGTGCGGAGGGCTACACCTTC
>TRBV6-5|.|TRBJ2-7|.
CASSSEQGPYEQYF
TGTGCCAGCAGTTCGGAGCAGGGGCCCTACGAGCAGTACTTC
>TRBV7-9|.|TRBJ2-1|.
CASSLLAGSYNEQFF
TGTGCCAGCAGCCTTCTAGCTGGATCCTACAATGAGCAGTTCTTC
>TRBV6-5|.|TRBJ1-1|.
CASSWEGRWDTEAFF
TGTGCCAGCAGTTGGGAGGGGCGCTGGGACACTGAAGCTTTCTTT
>TRBV19|once|TRBJ2-6|.
CASSMDGQAGSGANVLTF
TGTGCCAGTAGTATGGATGGGCAGGCTGGCTCTGGGGCCAACGTCCTGACTTTC
>TRBV29-1|.|TRBJ2-2|TRBD1
CRPGQANTGELFF
TGCAGGCCGGGACAGGCGAACACCGGGGAGCTGTTTTTT
>TRBV4-1|.|TRBJ2-7|TRBD1
CASSQDRFASYEQYF
TGCGCCAGCAGCCAGGACAGGTTTGCCTCCTACGAGCAGTACTTC
>TRBV7-9|once|TRBJ2-7|.
CASSLSSQGYHEQYF
TGTGCCAGCAGCTTATCATCCCAGGGCTACCACGAGCAGTACTTC
>TRBV6-5|.|TRBJ2-1|TRBD2
CASSAGGSYNEQFF
TGTGCCAGCAGTGCGGGGGGGTCCTACAATGAGCAGTTCTTC
>TRBV7-8|.|TRBJ1-5|.
CASGPGQPQHF
TGTGCCAGCGGGCCTGGTCAGCCCCAGCATTTT
>TRBV5-4|.|TRBJ1-6|.
CASSLESQGYSPLHF
TGTGCCAGCAGCTTGGAATCACAGGGTTATTCACCCCTCCACTTT
>TRBV10-1|.|TRBJ1-5|.
CASRSDRDSNQPQHF
TGCGCCAGCCGCAGTGATAGGGACAGCAATCAGCCCCAGCATTTT
>TRBV29-1|.|TRBJ2-7|.
CSVVYLRGYEQYF
TGCAGCGTTGTGTATCTCCGGGGCTACGAGCAGTACTTC
>TRBV5-4|.|TRBJ1-2|TRBD1
CASSPLQGYYGYTF
TGTGCCAGCAGCCCACTACAGGGGTACTATGGCTACACCTTC
>TRBV5-8|.|TRBJ2-7|TRBD2
CASSFVEAGGFPSYEQYF
TGTGCCAGCAGCTTTGTCGAAGCGGGGGGCTTTCCATCCTACGAGCAGTACTTC
>TRBV2|.|TRBJ1-2|.
CASSGTPGLGYGYTF
TGTGCCAGCAGTGGGACACCCGGACTCGGTTATGGCTACACCTTC
>TRBV4-2|.|TRBJ2-7|TRBD1
CASSAGGQGGYEQYF
TGTGCCAGCAGCGCAGGAGGACAGGGGGGCTACGAGCAGTACTTC
>TRBV30|.|TRBJ2-5|.
CAWRRVETQYF
TGTGCCTGGAGAAGGGTGGAGACCCAGTACTTC
>TRBV19|few|TRBJ2-1|TRBD2
CASSIEHYKGLEGNEQFF
TGTGCCAGTAGTATCGAACATTACAAGGGACTAGAAGGAAATGAGCAGTTCTTC
>TRBV5-1|.|TRBJ2-3|TRBD1
CASSSGTDTDTQYF
TGCGCCAGCAGCTCAGGGACAGACACAGATACGCAGTATTTT
>TRBV27|.|TRBJ2-5|TRBD1
CASSSTDRVETQYF
TGTGCCAGCAGTTCTACGGACAGGGTGGAGACCCAGTACTTC
>TRBV5-6|.|TRBJ2-5|TRBD1
CASSSRGRGETQYF
TGTGCCAGCAGCTCCAGGGGGCGAGGGGAGACCCAGTACTTC
>TRBV11-3|.|TRBJ2-7|.
CAPTRDEYF
TGTGCCCCCACCAGGGATGAGTACTTC
>TRBV7-9|.|TRBJ2-5|.
CATGANQETQYF
TGTGCCACCGGGGCGAACCAAGAGACCCAGTACTTC
>TRBV2|.|TRBJ1-2|.
CASTQEQGGGYTF
TGTGCCAGCACGCAGGAACAGGGTGGTGGCTACACCTTC
>TRBV6-1|.|TRBJ1-1|TRBD1
CASSERGDRGTEAFF
TGTGCCAGCAGTGAACGTGGGGACAGGGGCACTGAAGCTTTCTTT
>TRBV19|.|TRBJ2-5|TRBD1
CASSIGSWTGQETQYF
TGTGCCAGTAGTATAGGGTCCTGGACAGGTCAAGAGACCCAGTACTTC
>TRBV2|.|TRBJ1-4|.
CASSEGTGRHEKLFF
TGTGCCAGCAGTGAAGGTACAGGGAGGCATGAAAAACTGTTTTTT
>TRBV18|few|TRBJ1-1|.
CASSPREGSEAFF
TGTGCCAGCTCACCAAGGGAGGGATCCGAAGCTTTCTTT